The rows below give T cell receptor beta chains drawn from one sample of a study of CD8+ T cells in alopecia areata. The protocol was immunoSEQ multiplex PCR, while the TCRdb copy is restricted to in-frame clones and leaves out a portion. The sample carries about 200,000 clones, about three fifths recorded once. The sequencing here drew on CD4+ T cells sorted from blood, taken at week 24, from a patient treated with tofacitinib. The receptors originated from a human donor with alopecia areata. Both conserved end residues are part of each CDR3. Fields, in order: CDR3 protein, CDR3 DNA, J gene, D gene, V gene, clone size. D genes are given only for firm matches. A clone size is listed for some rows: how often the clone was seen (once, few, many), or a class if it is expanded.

CAWSARGGWGAQYPGETQYF,TGTGCCTGGAGTGCCCGCGGAGGTTGGGGGGCGCAATACCCCGGAGAGACCCAGTACTTC,TRBJ2-5,-,TRBV30,-
CASSPQVQNTEAFF,TGTGCCAGCTCACCACAGGTACAGAACACTGAAGCTTTCTTT,TRBJ1-1,-,TRBV18,once
CASSDSYYGYTF,TGCGCCAGCAGTGACAGCTACTATGGCTACACCTTC,TRBJ1-2,-,TRBV5-1,-
CASSYRAAGTGELFF,TGCGCCAGCAGTTACAGGGCGGCGGGCACCGGGGAGCTGTTTTTT,TRBJ2-2,-,TRBV5-1,-
CASSPGTSGRAQYF,TGTGCCAGCAGTCCCGGGACTAGCGGGAGGGCACAGTACTTC,TRBJ2-7,TRBD2,TRBV6-5,once
CASSQDRRYGYTF,TGCGCCAGCAGCCAAGATCGCCGATATGGCTACACCTTC,TRBJ1-2,-,TRBV4-3,-
CASSQQGSHEQYF,TGTGCCAGCTCACAACAGGGGTCTCACGAGCAGTACTTC,TRBJ2-7,TRBD1,TRBV18,-
CASSVDNQPQHF,TGTGCCAGCAGCGTCGACAATCAGCCCCAGCATTTT,TRBJ1-5,-,TRBV5-4,-
CSVTMGNTEAFF,TGCAGCGTGACAATGGGGAACACTGAAGCTTTCTTT,TRBJ1-1,-,TRBV29-1,-
CASSLQQGATEAFF,TGTGCCAGCAGCTTACAACAGGGGGCCACTGAAGCTTTCTTT,TRBJ1-1,TRBD1,TRBV7-9,once
CASSGQGNTEAFF,TGTGCCAGCAGCGGACAGGGCAACACTGAAGCTTTCTTT,TRBJ1-1,TRBD1,TRBV5-4,-
CSVVWGSYGYTF,TGCAGCGTTGTCTGGGGGAGCTATGGCTACACCTTC,TRBJ1-2,-,TRBV29-1,few
CSVTNREGYGYTF,TGCAGCGTGACCAACAGGGAGGGCTATGGCTACACCTTC,TRBJ1-2,-,TRBV29-1,few
CSVRTSGGDTQYF,TGCAGCGTGAGGACTAGCGGGGGAGATACGCAGTATTTT,TRBJ2-3,TRBD2,TRBV29-1,-
CASKKAERNTEAFF,TGTGCCAGCAAAAAGGCAGAACGGAACACTGAAGCTTTCTTT,TRBJ1-1,-,TRBV6-1,-
CAWIRAGTGINYGYTF,TGTGCCTGGATCCGGGCCGGGACAGGGATTAACTATGGCTACACCTTC,TRBJ1-2,TRBD1,TRBV30,-
CASSFFPRYSNQPQHF,TGTGCCAGCAGCTTCTTCCCGCGATATAGCAATCAGCCCCAGCATTTT,TRBJ1-5,-,TRBV7-2,-
CASSPTGTLTDTQYF,TGTGCCAGCAGCCCGACCGGGACTCTCACAGATACGCAGTATTTT,TRBJ2-3,-,TRBV9,-
CSVGGQGLGYGYTF,TGCAGCGTTGGAGGACAGGGTCTCGGCTATGGCTACACCTTC,TRBJ1-2,TRBD1,TRBV29-1,few
CSVPGWGVDNEQFF,TGCAGCGTCCCCGGGTGGGGCGTCGACAATGAGCAGTTCTTC,TRBJ2-1,-,TRBV29-1,few
CASARVAGGADTQYF,TGTGCCAGCGCTCGGGTAGCGGGGGGCGCGGATACGCAGTATTTT,TRBJ2-3,TRBD2,TRBV7-2,-
CASSRPSGSSPDTQYF,TGTGCCAGCAGCCGACCTAGCGGGAGTTCCCCAGATACGCAGTATTTT,TRBJ2-3,TRBD2,TRBV7-9,few
CSVGRNNEQFF,TGCAGCGTTGGGCGGAACAATGAGCAGTTCTTC,TRBJ2-1,-,TRBV29-1,-
CTGGQGAGYTF,TGCACGGGGGGGCAGGGTGCTGGCTACACCTTC,TRBJ1-2,-,TRBV29-1,-
CASSRDIENTEAFF,TGTGCCAGCAGCCGGGATATAGAGAACACTGAAGCTTTCTTT,TRBJ1-1,-,TRBV7-9,-
CASSVQGRGSGYTF,TGCGCCAGCAGTGTCCAGGGGCGGGGATCTGGCTACACCTTC,TRBJ1-2,-,TRBV10-2,-
CASSSTSGVNEQFF,TGCGCCAGCAGCTCAACGAGCGGAGTCAATGAGCAGTTCTTC,TRBJ2-1,-,TRBV5-1,once
CSVARGQETQYF,TGCAGCGTTGCTAGGGGGCAGGAGACCCAGTACTTC,TRBJ2-5,TRBD1,TRBV29-1,-
CASSEGGLGANVLTF,TGTGCCAGCTCTGAAGGCGGGTTGGGGGCCAACGTCCTGACTTTC,TRBJ2-6,-,TRBV18,few
CASSQEASNQPQHF,TGTGCCAGCAGCCAAGAAGCTAGCAATCAGCCCCAGCATTTT,TRBJ1-5,-,TRBV4-2,few
CASSFRTGTGDTQYF,TGTGCCAGCAGCTTCCGGACAGGGACAGGAGATACGCAGTATTTT,TRBJ2-3,TRBD1,TRBV7-8,-
CAWSVGGRPTYEQYF,TGTGCCTGGAGTGTGGGCGGGAGGCCAACCTACGAGCAGTACTTC,TRBJ2-7,TRBD2,TRBV30,once
CASSDRTAMLRIYEQYF,TGTGCCAGCAGCGATCGGACGGCCATGCTGAGGATCTACGAGCAGTACTTC,TRBJ2-7,-,TRBV5-6,-
CASCEHEYQETQYF,TGTGCCAGCTGCGAACACGAGTACCAAGAGACCCAGTACTTC,TRBJ2-5,-,TRBV5-4,-
CASSQEGTGNEKLFF,TGCGCCAGCAGCCAAGAGGGCACGGGTAATGAAAAACTGTTTTTT,TRBJ1-4,-,TRBV4-1,-
CTSSQMVQQETQYF,TGCACCAGCAGCCAAATGGTCCAGCAAGAGACCCAGTACTTC,TRBJ2-5,-,TRBV1,-
CATHRSGEANTGELFF,TGTGCCACCCACCGATCAGGAGAGGCGAACACCGGGGAGCTGTTTTTT,TRBJ2-2,-,TRBV19,few
CASSLTDRRNSPLHF,TGCGCCAGCAGCTTGACCGACAGGAGGAATTCACCCCTCCACTTT,TRBJ1-6,-,TRBV5-1,few
CASSPETGRNYGYTF,TGTGCCAGCAGTCCCGAGACAGGGCGTAACTATGGCTACACCTTC,TRBJ1-2,TRBD1,TRBV6-5,few
CASSFSGEGTDTQYF,TGCGCCAGCAGCTTCAGTGGAGAGGGAACAGATACGCAGTATTTT,TRBJ2-3,-,TRBV5-1,-
CSVDLYIRGYTF,TGCAGCGTTGACTTGTATATACGTGGCTACACCTTC,TRBJ1-2,-,TRBV29-1,-
CASSPKRGHQETQYF,TGTGCCAGCAGCCCTAAAAGGGGGCACCAAGAGACCCAGTACTTC,TRBJ2-5,TRBD1,TRBV7-2,few
CASEERELIETQYF,TGTGCCAGCGAGGAGCGGGAGCTCATTGAGACCCAGTACTTC,TRBJ2-5,TRBD2,TRBV2,-
CATRRQGNPNYGYTF,TGTGCCACCAGAAGACAGGGAAATCCTAACTATGGCTACACCTTC,TRBJ1-2,TRBD1,TRBV15,-
CASSGSGTGVDYTF,TGCGCCAGCAGCGGATCCGGGACAGGGGTTGACTACACCTTC,TRBJ1-2,TRBD1,TRBV5-1,-
CSARPGDTQYF,TGCAGCGCCCGACCGGGAGATACGCAGTATTTT,TRBJ2-3,-,TRBV29-1,few
CASRLDRFYGYTF,TGTGCCAGCAGGTTGGACAGGTTCTATGGCTACACCTTC,TRBJ1-2,TRBD1,TRBV5-6,-
CASSEQGGGTEAFF,TGTGCCAGCAGTGAGCAGGGAGGGGGAACTGAAGCTTTCTTT,TRBJ1-1,-,TRBV6-5,few